The 28 T cell receptor beta chains below were found in one sample sequenced in a study of T cells in Graves' hyperthyroidism and ophthalmopathy. There were TCR beta CDR3 regions amplified from RNA transcripts. First-round RT-PCR with HTBI primers amplified the TCR CDR3 region. TCRdb redid the calling of the multiplex PCR reads with MiXCR, one entry per CDR3 protein. The table includes about 570,000 distinct CDR3 sequences, around 45% detected once. The sequenced material came from peripheral blood or thyroid tissue (not recorded which). The receptor source for this set is an adult woman with Graves' disease, either hyperthyroidism or ophthalmopathy (not recorded which).

This clonotype turned up a few times. The chain uses TRBV10-3 and TRBJ1-6, with no clear D. V lost 8 bases and J 12 bases, leaving 17 bases between the germline ends. There are 13 residues in the CDR3. Germline V gene sequence: CDR1 ENHRY, CDR2 SYGVKD. CDR3 DNA: TGTGCCATCGGCCCCACGGAGACTGGACCCCTCCACTTT. Its translation: CAIGPTETGPLHF.

As concerns this clonotype: A much more abundant neighbour one base away suggests this may be a read error. The chain links TRBV19 to TRBJ1-5; D not certain. In germline, CDR1 is LNHDA, CDR2 SQIVND (reference sequence). Trimming took off 1 base at V and 0 bases at J, with 13 bases between the two ends. CDR3 length: 17 amino acids. For the CDR3, the DNA is TGTGCCAGTAGTATAGGAGAGAACCGTTATAGCAATCAGCCCCAGCATTTT. The encoded protein is CASSIGENRYSNQPQHF.

In this sample, this clonotype turned up many times. This rearrangement joins TRBV29-1 to TRBJ2-7; tentative D call: TRBD2 (6 bases). Trimming took 4 bases from V and 1 from J, leaving 11 bases between them. CDR3 length: 13 amino acids. Germline V gene lookup returns CDR1 SQVTM and CDR2 ANQGSEA. CDR3 nucleotide sequence: TGCAGCGTTGGCACTAGCTATTCCTACGAGCAGTACTTC. It is translated as CSVGTSYSYEQYF.

The chain employs TRBV2 and TRBJ1-2; 10 bases are a match to TRBD1. CDR3 size: 14 residues. Trimming at V came to 7 bases and at J to 6 bases, leaving 8 bases not matched to a gene. CDR1 is SNHLY and CDR2 is FYNNEI in the germline V gene. CDR3 nucleotides: TGTGCCAGCACCATGACAGGGGGCTTTAATGGCTACACCTTC. It translates to CASTMTGGFNGYTF.

This rearrangement joins TRBV5-1 to TRBJ2-2; D is ambiguous. Germline values: CDR1 SGHRS, CDR2 YFSETQ. The germline V and J ends were trimmed by 3 bases and 5 bases, with 11 bases remaining between them. CDR3 size: 14 residues. The CDR3 reads CASSSGLGTGELFF. In DNA, the CDR3 is TGCGCCAGCAGCTCGGGCCTAGGGACCGGGGAGCTGTTTTTT.

The gene calls are TRBV20-1 and TRBJ1-5, with 9 bases matching TRBD1. Germline assignment: CDR1 DFQATT and CDR2 SNEGSKA (reference sequence). The V gene end was trimmed by 6 bases and the J gene end by 7 bases; junction bases not matched to a gene: 13. The CDR3 sequence is 15 residues long. In DNA, the CDR3 is TGCAGTGCAACGAAGGGACAGGGTTCATGGCAGCCCCAGCATTTT. Protein sequence: CSATKGQGSWQPQHF.

This clonotype has ten or more counts. V usage is TRBV6-2 or TRBV6-3 and J usage is TRBJ1-5; no clear D. The CDR3 is 13 amino acids. The germline gives CDR1 MNHEY, CDR2 SVGEGT. Trimming removed 5 bases at V and 7 bases at J, with 12 bases between. Written as DNA, the CDR3 is TGTGCCAGCAGTCTGAAAGAGGTCCAGCCCCAGCATTTT. This gives the protein CASSLKEVQPQHF.

A word on this clonotype: A read error is possible here, since a much larger clone lies one base away. The rearrangement links TRBV29-1 to TRBJ2-5; D might be TRBD1 (5 bases). The length of the CDR3 is 13 residues. Germline lookup yields CDR1 SQVTM and CDR2 ANQGSEA. Trimming left V 4 bases short and J 5 bases short, with 14 bases between. The CDR3 protein is CSVVGQSIETQYF. As DNA, the CDR3 is TGCAGCGTTGTAGGACAAAGTATTGAGACCCAGTACTTC.

This clonotype was recorded at least ten times. The V and J genes are TRBV5-5 and TRBJ1-1; D ambiguous. Germline CDR1 is SGHKS and CDR2 is YYEKEE (reference sequence). Trimming pared 1 base from V and 2 bases from J, leaving 6 bases between. The CDR3 is 13 amino acids. This CDR3 reads CASSLTDNTEAFF. CDR3 DNA: TGTGCCAGCAGCTTGACAGACAACACTGAAGCTTTCTTT.

Notes on this clonotype: This CDR3 is missing its conserved last phenylalanine or tryptophan, likely due to a read error. V usage is TRBV9 and J usage is TRBJ1-1, with D unclear. The CDR3 has 13 residues. Per germline, CDR1 SGDLS and CDR2 YYNGEE. DNA for the CDR3: TGTGCCAGCAGCGTAAAACCTAACACTGTAGCTTTCCTT. It specifies CASSVKPNTVAFL.

The chain carries TRBV5-1 and TRBJ1-6; the D gene is possibly TRBD1 (6 bases). CDR1 SGHRS and CDR2 YFSETQ come from the germline V gene. V was trimmed by 3 bases and J by 13 bases, leaving 17 bases between them. The length of the CDR3 is 14 residues. Here the CDR3 reads CASSSGQPDQPLHF. CDR3 nucleotide sequence: TGCGCCAGCAGCTCCGGACAGCCCGATCAGCCCCTCCACTTT.

In its sample, this clonotype was seen many times. The chain links TRBV2 to TRBJ1-2; a weak D match, TRBD1 (6 bases). The CDR3 consists of 14 residues. V lost 7 bases and J lost 4, with 16 bases in between. Germline assignment: CDR1 SNHLY and CDR2 FYNNEI. The CDR3 coding sequence is TGTGCCAGCATGTTGGGCGAGGGGGGCTATGGCTACACCTTC. Translating it yields CASMLGEGGYGYTF. Filled out from reference TRBV2 and TRBJ1-2, the complete variable domain reads EPEVTQTPSHQVTQMGQEVILRCVPISNHLYFYWYRQILGQKVEFLVSFYNNEISEKSEIFDDQFSVERPDGSNFTLKIRSTKLEDSAMYFCASMLGEGGYGYTFGSGTRLTVV.

Ten or more counts support this clonotype. The chain is built from TRBV6-1 and TRBJ1-5; D is ambiguous. V lost 7 bases, J lost 5 bases, and 9 bases lay in between. Per the germline V gene, CDR1 is MNHNS and CDR2 is SASEGT. The CDR3 spans 12 residues. CDR3 DNA: TGTGCCAGCAAAGTATCGGATCAGCCCCAGCATTTT. It codes for CASKVSDQPQHF.

This clonotype occurred many times. The chain carries TRBV9 and TRBJ1-4; no clear D gene. Germline V CDR1 and CDR2: SGDLS, YYNGEE. The length of the CDR3 is 18 residues. The V gene lost 0 bases and the J gene lost 2 bases, with 17 bases spanning the gap. The CDR3 DNA reads as TGTGCCAGCAGCGTAGGGGCCGGTGGGAGCAGGACTAATGAAAAACTGTTTTTT. The encoded protein is CASSVGAGGSRTNEKLFF.

Turning to this clonotype: A junction end diverges from the germline sequence, so it may reflect a read error. The chain carries TRBV10-1 and TRBJ2-7; the match to TRBD2 covers 8 bases. The CDR3 length is 12 residues. Germline V gene sequence: CDR1 WNHNN, CDR2 SYGVQD (reference sequence). CDR3 loop: CATAGDAYEQYF. CDR3 nucleotide sequence: TGTGCCACAGCGGGAGACGCCTACGAGCAGTACTTC.

CDR3 residues: CASSVRGSYNEQFF. In DNA, the CDR3 is TGTGCCAGCAGTGTGCGGGGCTCCTACAATGAGCAGTTCTTC. The chain is built from TRBV2 and TRBJ2-7, with a tentative D call TRBD2 (6 bases). The tail of the sequence fits TRBJ2-1 better, so the J call may be wrong. The CDR3 has 14 residues. Germline V gives CDR1 SNHLY, CDR2 FYNNEI.

This clonotype has at least ten counts. The rearrangement joins TRBV11-2 to TRBJ2-7, with a possible D match to TRBD2 (5 bases). Germline assignment: CDR1 SGHAT and CDR2 FQNNGV. Trimming took off 4 bases at V and 7 bases at J, with 11 bases between the two ends. The CDR3 contains 12 residues. The CDR3 loop is CASSYTSFEQYF. CDR3 nucleotide sequence: TGTGCCAGCAGCTATACTAGTTTTGAGCAGTACTTC.

The genes are TRBV29-1 and TRBJ1-2; 8 bases are shared with TRBD1. The CDR3 consists of 14 residues. V lost 7 bases to trimming and J lost 2 bases; unmatched junction nucleotides: 9. The germline V gene encodes CDR1 SQVTM and CDR2 ANQGSEA. CDR3 in amino acids: CSADRDAGNYGYTF. The DNA of the CDR3 is TGCAGCGCGGACAGGGACGCCGGAAACTATGGCTACACCTTC.

The chain links TRBV2 to TRBJ2-1; possible D gene TRBD2, 8 bases. The germline V and J ends were trimmed by 4 bases and 2 bases, with 21 bases remaining between them. The CDR3 is 18 amino acids. Germline V CDR1 and CDR2: SNHLY, FYNNEI. In DNA, the CDR3 is TGTGCCAGCAGTGGAGACAGGGTTGCGGGAGGACCCTACAATGAGCAGTTCTTC. Encoded protein: CASSGDRVAGGPYNEQFF.

This chain joins TRBV2 and TRBJ2-6; 7 bases fit TRBD1. With 0 bases clipped from V and 0 bases from J, the junction kept 11 bases outside the gene matches. Germline V gene sequence: CDR1 SNHLY, CDR2 FYNNEI. The CDR3 extends over 20 amino acids. The CDR3 DNA sequence: TGTGCCAGCAGTGAAGCGCTAACAGGGGCTACCACCTCTGGGGCCAACGTCCTGACTTTC. It is translated as CASSEALTGATTSGANVLTF.

The chain uses TRBV2 and TRBJ2-4; 8 bases map to TRBD1. The V gene's germline CDR1 is SNHLY and CDR2 FYNNEI. The CDR3 loop spans 15 amino acids. V was pared by 4 bases and J by 0 bases, with 2 bases of the junction left unmatched. CDR3 region: CASSGQGLAKNIQYF. CDR3 in DNA: TGTGCCAGCAGTGGACAGGGGTTAGCCAAAAACATTCAGTACTTC. Based on the CDR3 plus reference TRBV2 and TRBJ2-4, the full variable domain is EPEVTQTPSHQVTQMGQEVILRCVPISNHLYFYWYRQILGQKVEFLVSFYNNEISEKSEIFDDQFSVERPDGSNFTLKIRSTKLEDSAMYFCASSGQGLAKNIQYFGAGTRLSVL.

This clonotype was found many times. The chain couples TRBV5-1 to TRBJ2-7; D remains ambiguous. CDR3 size: 14 residues. Germline V gives CDR1 SGHRS, CDR2 YFSETQ. Deletions cut 4 bases from V and 2 bases from J, with 13 bases between. The DNA for the CDR3 is TGCGCCAGCAGCATTACCGGGCAAACCTACGAGCAGTACTTC. Its protein is CASSITGQTYEQYF.

The chain links TRBV7-9 to TRBJ1-2; 9 bases agree with TRBD1. Germline CDR1 is SEHNR and CDR2 is FQNEAQ (reference sequence). The CDR3 is 12 amino acids. The V segment lost 5 bases and the J segment 8 bases; nucleotides outside the gene matches: 3. CDR3 loop: CASSKGQGGYTF. CDR3 DNA: TGTGCCAGCAGCAAGGGACAGGGAGGCTACACCTTC.

The chain has TRBV18 and TRBJ1-1; D unclear. The CDR3 runs 13 residues. V was shortened by 5 bases and J by 3 bases, with 10 bases between the two germline ends. The germline V gene has CDR1 KGHSH and CDR2 LQKENI. The CDR3 DNA reads as TGTGCCAGCTCATCCAACACAGACACTGAAGCTTTCTTT. It specifies CASSSNTDTEAFF.

The chain links TRBV9 to TRBJ1-2, with TRBD1 matching over 7 bases. V dropped 0 bases and J dropped 3; count of bases not matched to a gene: 5. This CDR3 spans 15 amino acids. Germline V gene data show CDR1 as SGDLS and CDR2 as YYNGEE. As DNA, the CDR3 is TGTGCCAGCAGCGTAGGGGGAGGGGGCCACTATGGCTACACCTTC. As protein: CASSVGGGGHYGYTF.

The chain is built from TRBV10-3 and TRBJ1-6; no clear D. V was cut by 4 bases and J by 11 bases, with 12 bases left in between. The CDR3 is made up of 13 amino acids. Germline V CDR1 and CDR2: ENHRY, SYGVKD. In DNA, the CDR3 is TGTGCCATCAGTGCTGAGGGAACAACACCCCTCCACTTT. This sequence encodes CAISAEGTTPLHF.

CDR3 sequence reads: CASSFLGQNTEAFF. CDR3 bases: TGTGCCAGTAGTTTTCTTGGACAGAACACTGAAGCTTTCTTT. The rearrangement links TRBV19 to TRBJ1-1; tentatively, D is TRBD1 (5 bases). The CDR3 loop spans 14 amino acids. Per germline, CDR1 LNHDA and CDR2 SQIVND (reference sequence). The V end was cut by 5 bases, the J end by 1 base, with 11 bases between.

The table lists this clonotype with many counts. The rearrangement joins TRBV27 to TRBJ1-5; D is ambiguous. Trimming left V 5 bases short and J 10 bases short, with 12 bases between. Germline V gene lookup returns CDR1 MNHEY and CDR2 SMNVEV (reference sequence). The CDR3 extends over 12 amino acids. The CDR3 reads CASSHGLGPQHF. Here the CDR3 DNA reads TGTGCCAGCAGTCACGGGCTGGGACCCCAGCATTTT.